One T cell receptor (beta chain) is described in this entry. The specificity of this receptor is unknown. The record has no base qualities; no much larger clone is one base away. Peripheral blood CD8+ and CD4+ T cells from healthy donors, Susac syndrome patients and multiple sclerosis patients were profiled using high-throughput TCR beta sequencing. Treatment-naive patients with stable or active relapsing-remitting disease fulfilling revised McDonald criteria were used as multiple sclerosis controls. CD8+ TEMRA cells were enriched by FACS, while bulk CD8+ and CD4+ T cells were purified by magnetic negative isolation. Blood was collected in EDTA tubes and processed within 24 hours, with PBMCs isolated through density gradient centrifugation. PBMCs intended for TCR sequencing were frozen in liquid nitrogen and were later thawed in a 37 degrees C water bath. The sorted or isolated CD4+, CD8+ and CD8+ TEMRA cells had a purity of 90% or higher.

These data belong to a study of CD8 T cells in Susac syndrome (dated by TCRdb to between 2018 and 2020). Describing the broader study: Whether CD8+ T cell activation and differentiation in Susac syndrome was antigen driven was tested using repertoire sequencing. Clonality of the CD8+ T cell repertoire was compared between eleven to twelve healthy donors, roughly 14 Susac syndrome patients and roughly 16 multiple sclerosis patients.

From cysteine to phenylalanine, the CDR3 is 16 amino acids long. Only the CDR3 DNA stays, 48 bases, in frame from base 1. From a lookup of the germline V gene, CDR1 and CDR2 are SGHAT and FQNNGV. Between the V and J ends, shortened by 5 bases and 3 bases respectively, the junction contains 19 bases. RNA was extracted using the RNeasy kit, and about 0.5 to 1 ug of the RNA was reverse transcribed with random hexamers. The immunoSEQ multiplex PCR assay, covering 54 Vbeta and 13 Jbeta segments, was used to amplify TCR beta CDR3 regions. PCR amplification bias was corrected using a synthetic template baseline for primer optimization and computational correction. The paper's data handling went like this. Reads were assigned to V, D and J genes according to IMGT and analyzed in immunoSEQ Analyzer, with only productive sequences retained. Clonality was computed as one minus Shannon entropy normalized by log2 of the number of productive unique sequences. For each patient and control, public and private clones were evaluated among the 100 most prevalent clones. Clones were defined as Susac-specific when absent from the healthy and MS cohorts, from fewer than 1,200 published viral clones and from other ImmuneACCESS disease sequences. TCRdb handled the public reads itself, with Q25 trimming in fastp and clone calling in MiXCR, and kept productive beta chains. Identical CDR3 proteins give one entry, which carries the most common genes and DNA. V and J calls and clone size were set by TCRdb, not the authors. Here the sample has hundreds of thousands of distinct CDR3 sequences; around 85% occur a single time. The ten largest clones add up to more than 0.09% of the sample.

Study-wide conclusions, independent of this receptor: The number of individuals in the TCR sequencing and HLA analysis was acknowledged as relatively small.

Material for sequencing was CD8+ T cells from PBMCs. The chain was built from TRBV11-2 and TRBJ1-1, with the D gene not confidently named. This sequence originates from a human donor with multiple sclerosis. The bases are TGTGCCAGCAGCCCAACCCCAACGGTTTGGGACACTGAAGCTTTCTTT. The translation is CASSPTPTVWDTEAFF.